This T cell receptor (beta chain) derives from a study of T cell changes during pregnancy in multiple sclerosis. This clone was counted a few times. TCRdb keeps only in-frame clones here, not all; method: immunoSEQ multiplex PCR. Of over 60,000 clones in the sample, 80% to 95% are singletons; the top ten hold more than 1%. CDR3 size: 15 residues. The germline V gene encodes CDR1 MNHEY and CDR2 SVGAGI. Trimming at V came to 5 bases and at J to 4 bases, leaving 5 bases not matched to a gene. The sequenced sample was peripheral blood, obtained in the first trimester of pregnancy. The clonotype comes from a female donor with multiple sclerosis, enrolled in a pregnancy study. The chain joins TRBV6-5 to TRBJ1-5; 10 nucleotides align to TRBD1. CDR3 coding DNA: TGTGCCAGCAGTCCAGACAGGGGGCAGAATCAGCCCCAGCATTTT. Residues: CASSPDRGQNQPQHF.